Below are 12 T cell receptor beta chains sequenced from a single sample in a study of shared clonotypes between healthy human individuals. The table came from immunoSEQ multiplex PCR; TCRdb's copy has only in-frame clones and leaves some out. The profile shows over 850,000 clones, 75% to 80% of them singletons. Sequenced material: memory CD4+ T cells from PBMCs. Subset denoted: CD45RA-negative fraction. These receptors all come from a man aged 18 to 30 in good health. Some clones in this sample may be carry-over from other donors' samples.

The V gene is TRBV6-6, the J gene TRBJ1-3; D remains ambiguous. The germline V gene has CDR1 MNHNY and CDR2 SVGAGI (reference sequence). Trimming removed 0 bases from V and 7 bases from J, with 10 bases in between. The CDR3 runs to 14 residues. In nucleotides, the CDR3 is TGTGCCAGCAGTTACTCGACCACATCCAACACCATATATTTT. It specifies CASSYSTTSNTIYF.

J is TRBJ2-7 and V is TRBV5-1; a possible D gene is TRBD2 (6 bases). V was shortened by 0 bases and J by 6 bases, with 16 bases between the two germline ends. This CDR3 is built from 15 residues. Germline V CDR1 and CDR2: SGHRS, YFSETQ. The CDR3, as DNA: TGCGCCAGCAGCTTGGGGGTGGGACTCGTATCCGAGCAGTACTTC. Amino acid sequence: CASSLGVGLVSEQYF.

The V and J genes are TRBV28 and TRBJ1-4, with 8 positions matching TRBD1. The CDR3 extends over 15 amino acids. CDR1 MDHEN and CDR2 SYDVKM come from the germline V gene. V shed 6 bases, J shed 10 bases, and the junction held 13 bases outside the gene matches. This CDR3 is CASSQPPGQGGKLFF. DNA for the CDR3: TGTGCCAGCAGCCAACCTCCCGGACAGGGCGGAAAACTGTTTTTT.

J is TRBJ1-4 and V is TRBV27; unclear D gene. The CDR3 is made up of 16 amino acids. Germline V gives CDR1 MNHEY, CDR2 SMNVEV (reference sequence). Between the trimmed V and J ends, which lost 4 bases and 3 bases, there was a span of 15 bases. CDR3 nucleotide sequence: TGTGCCAGCAGTTCCCTGAGGCAGGCCGCTAATGAAAAACTGTTTTTT. This sequence encodes CASSSLRQAANEKLFF.

The chain carries TRBV6-8 and TRBJ1-1; D is unresolved. This CDR3 has 15 amino acids. Germline assignment: CDR1 MNHGY and CDR2 SAAAGT. V lost 4 bases and J 1 base, leaving 13 bases between the germline ends. The CDR3 DNA reads as TGTGCCAGCAGTTGTCCCGGAGCCCCGAACACTGAAGCTTTCTTT. It encodes CASSCPGAPNTEAFF.

This clone was seen only a few times. The J gene is TRBJ2-2, the V gene TRBV28; TRBD1 aligns across 8 bases. V gave up 6 bases and J gave up 0 bases; unmatched junction bases: 0. Germline V gene lookup returns CDR1 MDHEN and CDR2 SYDVKM. The CDR3 consists of 14 residues. Here the CDR3 DNA reads TGTGCCAGCAGGGGACAGGCGAACACCGGGGAGCTGTTTTTT. It specifies CASRGQANTGELFF.

The V call is TRBV7-3, the J call TRBJ2-2, with TRBD2 identical over 9 bases. Germline trimming cut 1 base from V and 5 bases from J; bases unmatched to any gene: 5. Per germline, CDR1 SGHTA and CDR2 FQGTGA. CDR3 size: 16 residues. The DNA for the CDR3 is TGTGCCAGCAGCTTAAACGCGGGAGGGGTAACCGGGGAGCTGTTTTTT. It encodes CASSLNAGGVTGELFF.

This clone has only one observation. The V call is TRBV29-1, the J call TRBJ1-1; 11 bases line up with TRBD1. This CDR3 region has 13 residues. Germline CDR1 reads SQVTM; CDR2 reads ANQGSEA. J lost 8 bases, V lost 1 base, and 3 bases had no gene match. The CDR3 sequence: CSVEVGQGAEAFF. CDR3 nucleotides: TGCAGCGTTGAAGTCGGACAGGGGGCGGAAGCTTTCTTT.

Of note for this clone: Other nucleotide sequences from this sample produce the same CDR3. The chain couples TRBV7-9 to TRBJ1-3; D ambiguous. The CDR3 spans 14 residues. Germline V lookup: CDR1 SEHNR, CDR2 FQNEAQ (reference sequence). Trimming cost V 1 base and J 0 bases, with 4 bases left between them. The CDR3, as DNA: TGTGCCAGCAGCTTAGGGTACTCTGGAAACACCATATATTTT. Amino acids: CASSLGYSGNTIYF. The entire variable domain, with the rest obtained from reference TRBV7-9 and TRBJ1-3, is as follows: DTGVSQNPRHKITKRGQNVTFRCDPISEHNRLYWYRQTLGQGPEFLTYFQNEAQLEKSRLLSDRFSAERPKGSFSTLEIQRTEQGDSAMYLCASSLGYSGNTIYFGEGSWLTVV.

This CDR3 reads CASRGDGYQPQHF. CDR3 sequence (DNA): TGTGCCAGCAGGGGCGACGGGTATCAGCCCCAGCATTTT. The chain is built from TRBV28 and TRBJ1-5, with D unresolved. CDR3 length equals 13 residues. Germline CDR1 MDHEN, CDR2 SYDVKM. V gave up 6 bases and J gave up 5 bases, with 11 bases separating them.

The V call is TRBV4-2, the J call TRBJ1-3; TRBD1 agrees at 9 bases. CDR3 length equals 17 residues. Germline CDR1 is LGHNA and CDR2 is YNFKEQ. Losses at the gene ends were 4 bases for V and 3 bases for J; bases not matched to a gene: 10. The CDR3 nucleotides are TGTGCCAGCAGCCTCACGGCCGGACAGGGGTATGGAAACACCATATATTTT. Amino acid sequence: CASSLTAGQGYGNTIYF.

This clone came up many times. The rearrangement uses TRBV7-3 and TRBJ2-7, with D unclear. V was shortened by 2 bases and J by 3 bases, with 8 bases between the two germline ends. Germline loops: CDR1 SGHTA, CDR2 FQGTGA. The CDR3 sequence is 13 residues long. The CDR3 region is CASSLGPIYEQYF. The CDR3 DNA is TGTGCCAGCAGCTTAGGCCCTATCTACGAGCAGTACTTC. Supplemented by reference TRBV7-3 and TRBJ2-7, the full variable domain reads GAGVSQTPSNKVTEKGKYVELRCDPISGHTALYWYRQSLGQGPEFLIYFQGTGAADDSGLPNDRFFAVRPEGSVSTLKIQRTERGDSAVYLCASSLGPIYEQYFGPGTRLTVT.